This TCR beta chain was documented in a study of T cells in Graves' hyperthyroidism and ophthalmopathy. Authors of the study amplified TCR beta CDR3 regions from RNA transcripts. HTBI primers drove first-round RT-PCR of the TCR CDR3. TCRdb called the multiplex PCR reads again in MiXCR, with one record for every CDR3 protein. The repertoire holds roughly 170,000 distinct CDR3 sequences, with more than 15% as singletons. V lost 5 bases, J lost 8 bases, and 18 bases lay in between. The germline V gene has CDR1 SGHTA and CDR2 FQGNSA. The CDR3 is 14 amino acids. The V gene is TRBV7-2, the J gene TRBJ1-2; no clear D gene. The sequencing input was blood. This sequence originates from a woman in her forties or fifties with Graves' hyperthyroidism. CDR3 residues: CASSGRNSAGGYTF. CDR3 DNA: TGTGCCAGCAGCGGAAGAAACAGCGCTGGGGGCTACACCTTC.